Below are 2 T cell receptor beta chains sequenced from a single sample in a study of cytotoxic CD8 clonotypes in ibrutinib-treated CLL (dated by TCRdb to the early 2020s). The time point tag for this specimen amounts to: roughly 25 months on ibrutinib. Library method: the immunoSEQ multiplex PCR assay. TCRdb holds this immuneACCESS table with in-frame rearrangements only. Some clones are missing; in checked studies, unresolved V genes explain under half, and the rest has no known cause. This sample lists 65,000 to 80,000 clones; roughly 83% were detected once. Jointly, the top ten make up 38% of the sample. The input for sequencing was PBMCs, taken after 24 months of ibrutinib treatment. The source is a human donor with chronic lymphocytic leukemia.

V and J are TRBV7-3 and TRBJ2-1; 8 bases align to TRBD2. Losses at the gene ends were 5 bases for V and 5 bases for J; bases not matched to a gene: 5. Per germline, CDR1 SGHTA and CDR2 FQGTGA. This CDR3 contains 14 residues. The CDR3 sequence is CASSPGLGHNEQFF. For the CDR3, the DNA is TGTGCCAGCAGCCCGGGACTAGGCCACAATGAGCAGTTCTTC.

The chain joins TRBV29-1 to TRBJ2-4, with 7 bases identical to TRBD1. The CDR3 is made up of 13 amino acids. The germline V gene has CDR1 SQVTM and CDR2 ANQGSEA. V gave up 6 bases and J gave up 6 bases; unmatched junction bases: 8. The CDR3 coding sequence is TGCAGCGTCGTCCGACAGGGCGGAAACATTCAGTACTTC. Residues: CSVVRQGGNIQYF.